This passage covers 29 T cell receptor beta chains from one sample sequenced in a study of T cells expressing NK-cell markers. TCRdb re-called the 5' RACE reads; one entry per CDR3 protein, DNA not given. Listed are 400,000 to 550,000 distinct CDR3 sequences; roughly 7.2% falls within the top ten. Sequenced sample: blood T cells: a sorted CD56 or NKG2C T cell subset, CD4+ or CD8+ T cells, or bulk PBMC T cells (not recorded which). The receptors were gathered from a woman between 18 and 69 years old in good health.

J is TRBJ2-5 and V is TRBV5-6; with no DNA, the TCRdb D assignment of TRBD1 cannot be verified. CDR3 length: 16 amino acids. Germline V gene data show CDR1 as SGHDT and CDR2 as YYEEEE. The CDR3 loop is CASSLSRGHGRETQYF.

The chain couples TRBV12-3 or TRBV12-4 to TRBJ1-3; TCRdb's D call of TRBD1 is untestable without DNA. This CDR3 is built from 15 residues. This CDR3 is CASSPGGSAGNTIYF.

This chain joins TRBV7-2 and TRBJ2-3; the D call from TCRdb, TRBD1, cannot be confirmed without DNA. The CDR3 loop spans 14 amino acids. Germline V gives CDR1 SGHTA, CDR2 FQGNSA. The chain's CDR3 is CASSPAQSTDTQYF.

J is TRBJ2-3 and V is TRBV5-6. Germline V gene sequence: CDR1 SGHDT, CDR2 YYEEEE. The CDR3 is made up of 13 amino acids. The CDR3 spells CASRFHGLDTQYF.

The chain combines TRBV9 with TRBJ2-1; TCRdb's D call, TRBD2, is unchecked because there is no DNA. The CDR3 spans 18 residues. Germline CDR1 SGDLS, CDR2 YYNGEE. CDR3 protein: CASSSYVLRTLSGGEQFF.

V usage is TRBV20-1 and J usage is TRBJ1-2. CDR3 size: 13 residues. Per germline, CDR1 DFQATT and CDR2 SNEGSKA (reference sequence). The CDR3: CSASPRTNYGYTF.

The chain uses TRBV28 and TRBJ2-3; absent DNA, TCRdb's TRBD2 call cannot be checked. Germline assignment: CDR1 MDHEN and CDR2 SYDVKM. The CDR3 is 16 residues long. The CDR3 protein is CASSFWTSEQTDTQYF.

The chain combines TRBV20-1 with TRBJ1-4. Germline V gene lookup returns CDR1 DFQATT and CDR2 SNEGSKA (reference sequence). CDR3 size: 15 residues. The CDR3: CSARAMLEGNEKLFF.

The chain recombines TRBV20-1 with TRBJ1-5. CDR3 size: 13 residues. The V gene's germline CDR1 is DFQATT and CDR2 SNEGSKA (reference sequence). CDR3 protein: CSAGDPTGQPQHF.

The rearrangement links TRBV20-1 to TRBJ2-3; TCRdb proposes TRBD2, but this gene call is untestable without DNA. Germline loops: CDR1 DFQATT, CDR2 SNEGSKA (reference sequence). The CDR3 totals 18 residues. CDR3 loop: CSASPHFRAGGAADTQYF.

The chain has TRBV3-1 and TRBJ2-1; TCRdb lists TRBD1, though no DNA is available to test this call. This CDR3 contains 12 residues. From germline, CDR1 is LGHDT and CDR2 YNNKEL (reference sequence). The CDR3 is CASRGTGNEQFF.

The chain is built from TRBV6-5 and TRBJ2-5; lacking DNA, the TRBD2 call made by TCRdb goes unchecked. Germline-derived CDR1 and CDR2 are MNHEY and SVGAGI. The CDR3 length is 17 residues. CDR3 in amino acids: CASSYTRLAGGIETQYF.

The CDR3 spells CASRPSGLSNTGELFF. The chain recombines TRBV6-2 or TRBV6-3 with TRBJ2-2; the TCRdb call, TRBD2, lacks DNA for checking. This CDR3 contains 16 residues. Looked up from germline, CDR1 is MNHEY and CDR2 is SVGEGT.

V and J are TRBV9 and TRBJ2-7; TCRdb designates TRBD1, a call that cannot be tested without DNA. The V gene's germline CDR1 is SGDLS and CDR2 YYNGEE. The CDR3 loop spans 17 amino acids. The CDR3 loop is CASSVEASSRGAYEQYF.

The V and J genes are TRBV25-1 and TRBJ1-2; the D call from TCRdb, TRBD1, cannot be confirmed without DNA. CDR1 MGHDK and CDR2 SYGVNS come from the germline V gene. This CDR3 spans 12 amino acids. CDR3 in amino acids: CASRTGVYGYTF.

This chain links TRBV7-8 with TRBJ2-1; TCRdb designates TRBD1, a call that cannot be tested without DNA. The CDR3 extends over 18 amino acids. The germline CDR1 and CDR2 sequences are SGHVS and FQNEAQ. The CDR3 loop reads CASSLGPIPGSSYNEQFF.

The CDR3 protein is CASSPSGGNEQFF. The chain joins TRBV6-1 to TRBJ2-1; no DNA is available, so the TRBD2 call from TCRdb remains unchecked. There are 13 residues in the CDR3. CDR1 and CDR2 from the germline V gene are MNHNS and SASEGT.

The chain uses TRBV27 and TRBJ1-3; the TRBD1 assignment by TCRdb is unverifiable without DNA. The length of the CDR3 is 15 residues. Germline CDR1 reads MNHEY; CDR2 reads SMNVEV (reference sequence). The CDR3 spells CASSPAGGRGNTIYF.

The genes are TRBV5-1 and TRBJ1-1; TCRdb designates TRBD1, a call that cannot be tested without DNA. Per germline, CDR1 SGHRS and CDR2 YFSETQ. The CDR3 totals 16 residues. This CDR3 is CASSPNSGARNTEAFF.

This sequence joins TRBV20-1 and TRBJ1-6; TCRdb lists TRBD1, though no DNA is available to test this call. The CDR3 covers 15 residues. The germline gives CDR1 DFQATT, CDR2 SNEGSKA (reference sequence). CDR3 in amino acids: CSARGGTGDNSPLHF.

The rearrangement uses TRBV11-2 and TRBJ1-2; TCRdb picks TRBD1, but there is no DNA to check that call. This CDR3 contains 14 residues. Germline CDR1 SGHAT, CDR2 FQNNGV. The CDR3 is CASSYDRDVYGYTF.

J is TRBJ2-7 and V is TRBV29-1; TCRdb selects TRBD1, and the lack of DNA leaves this call unchecked. Germline V lookup: CDR1 SQVTM, CDR2 ANQGSEA. This CDR3 has 12 amino acids. CDR3 region: CSAGRGGYEQYF.

The chain recombines TRBV12-3 or TRBV12-4 with TRBJ2-5; TCRdb's D call of TRBD2 is untestable without DNA. This CDR3 has 16 amino acids. The CDR3 sequence is CASGGGLSSGIETQYF.

The chain joins TRBV7-9 to TRBJ1-1; TCRdb calls TRBD1, which cannot be checked without DNA. This CDR3 spans 17 amino acids. Per the germline V gene, CDR1 is SEHNR and CDR2 is FQNEAQ (reference sequence). The CDR3 is CASISGVTGGTNTEAFF.

The rearrangement uses TRBV11-2 and TRBJ2-4. The germline CDR1 and CDR2 sequences are SGHAT and FQNNGV. The CDR3 runs 13 residues. The CDR3 region is CASSLPAADIQYF.

The V and J genes are TRBV7-6 and TRBJ2-1. Germline V gene lookup returns CDR1 SGHVS and CDR2 FNYEAQ. The CDR3 extends over 17 amino acids. This CDR3 reads CASSFTFEESVGNEQFF.

The chain couples TRBV20-1 to TRBJ2-1; checking the TCRdb D call of TRBD1 is not possible without DNA. Germline values: CDR1 DFQATT, CDR2 SNEGSKA (reference sequence). The CDR3 extends over 15 amino acids. CDR3: CSARSGTEVYNEQFF.

The chain employs TRBV20-1 and TRBJ2-7; TCRdb designates TRBD2, a call that cannot be tested without DNA. The CDR3 sequence is 14 residues long. Germline values: CDR1 DFQATT, CDR2 SNEGSKA (reference sequence). CDR3 sequence reads: CSAVRDGLAYEQYF.

V and J are TRBV18 and TRBJ1-1; the D call from TCRdb, TRBD1, cannot be confirmed without DNA. From germline, CDR1 is KGHSH and CDR2 LQKENI. This CDR3 contains 12 residues. The CDR3 is CASSLYRPVAFF.